This T cell receptor (beta chain) was observed in a study of metastatic and nonmetastatic thyroid tumors. Study-level information: Across peripheral blood and tumor or nodule tissue samples taken from malignant and benign thyroid patients, the repertoires were compared with one another. General study results and limits: The reported finding was significantly higher TCR beta diversity in malignant thyroid tumors relative to benign nodules, in blood and tumor.

V lost 4 bases, J lost 2 bases, and 18 bases lay in between. The germline V gene has CDR1 LGHDT and CDR2 YNNKEL (reference sequence). The CDR3 is made up of 17 amino acids. All patients reached thyroid surgery having received no treatment beforehand. This clone appeared many times. Antigen unknown. In the source study's methods: To classify distant metastasis in papillary thyroid cancer, a model was built from CDR3 differences across clinicopathological groups. TCRdb reanalyzed the PCR reads via MiXCR. None of the V and J calls come from the authors' own analysis; TCRdb made them. The sample includes approximately 30,000 clones, more than 20% of them seen just once.

The chain recombines TRBV3-1 with TRBJ2-1, with D hard to call. Input material: blood. This clonotype originated in a female donor with papillary thyroid cancer or a benign thyroid nodule (not recorded which). Some clones in this sample may be carry-over from other donors' samples. The CDR3 DNA is TGTGCCAGCAGCCCTGAGGTTTGGCGCCCCGCCTACAATGAGCAGTTCTTC. The encoded protein is CASSPEVWRPAYNEQFF.